A single sample gave rise to the 20 T cell receptor beta chains below, sequenced in a study of T cells in Graves' hyperthyroidism and ophthalmopathy. Amplification of TCR beta CDR3 regions used RNA as the template. Researchers ran a first-round RT-PCR on the TCR CDR3 using the HTBI primer set. TCRdb reprocessed the multiplex PCR reads with MiXCR, giving one entry per CDR3 protein. The table shows approximately 300,000 distinct CDR3 sequences, with over 15% occurring only once. Sequenced sample: blood. The receptors stem from a man aged 30-40 years with Graves' hyperthyroidism.

This clonotype showed up many times. J is TRBJ2-3 and V is TRBV5-1, with unresolved D. The CDR3 spans 16 residues. V dropped 0 bases and J dropped 0 bases, with 11 bases sitting between them. Looked up from germline, CDR1 is SGHRS and CDR2 is YFSETQ. The CDR3 is CASSLGSGASTDTQYF. The CDR3 coding sequence is TGCGCCAGCAGCTTGGGGTCGGGCGCCAGCACAGATACGCAGTATTTT.

This clonotype was observed many times. Here the CDR3 DNA reads TGCAGTGCCGTATATGACAACAGGGTCTACGAGCAGTACTTC. Protein product: CSAVYDNRVYEQYF. This chain links TRBV20-1 with TRBJ2-7; possibly TRBD1 for D (6 bases). The CDR3 length is 14 residues. Trimming cost V 6 bases and J 3 bases, with 18 bases left between them. Germline CDR1 DFQATT, CDR2 SNEGSKA (reference sequence).

In this sample, this clonotype turned up many times. The chain joins TRBV29-1 to TRBJ2-7, with D perhaps matching TRBD1 (6 bases). From germline, CDR1 is SQVTM and CDR2 ANQGSEA. This CDR3 is 12 amino acids long. Trimming removed 1 base from V and 6 bases from J, with 10 bases in between. CDR3 in amino acids: CSVEGIQGEQYF. The CDR3 nucleotides are TGCAGCGTTGAAGGCATACAGGGCGAGCAGTACTTC.

This clonotype was counted between two and nine times. The CDR3: CAWNRGLGSGELFF. DNA for the CDR3: TGTGCCTGGAACAGGGGCCTGGGCTCCGGGGAGCTGTTTTTT. This chain connects TRBV30 to TRBJ2-2; 7 nucleotides agree with TRBD1. The V gene's germline CDR1 is GTSNPN and CDR2 SVGIG (reference sequence). This CDR3 is built from 14 residues. Trimming at V came to 4 bases and at J to 6 bases, leaving 8 bases not matched to a gene.

At least ten counts were recorded for this clonotype. The J gene is TRBJ2-2, the V gene TRBV7-3; maybe TRBD1 (5 bases). Germline V gives CDR1 SGHTA, CDR2 FQGTGA. The CDR3 is made up of 12 amino acids. Trimming pared 6 bases from V and 8 bases from J, leaving 10 bases between. The CDR3 DNA reads TGTGCCAGCAGTCCCCAGGGAGGGGAGCTGTTTTTT. Translating it yields CASSPQGGELFF.

Comments on this clonotype: Mismatch with germline at one junction end may stem from a read error. CDR3 residues: CSTRGHGTGYHEQYF. The CDR3 DNA reads TGCAGTACTAGAGGGCACGGGACAGGGTACCACGAGCAGTACTTC. The rearrangement uses TRBV20-1 and TRBJ2-7; TRBD1 aligns across 9 bases. CDR3 size: 15 residues. Germline CDR1 and CDR2: DFQATT and SNEGSKA (reference sequence).

The chain combines TRBV20-1 with TRBJ2-1; 10 positions match TRBD2. Germline lookup yields CDR1 DFQATT and CDR2 SNEGSKA (reference sequence). V shed 0 bases, J shed 13 bases, and the junction held 21 bases outside the gene matches. The CDR3 length is 18 residues. The CDR3 sequence is CSARDLASGSRSGPTQFF. DNA for the CDR3: TGCAGTGCTAGAGATCTGGCTAGCGGGAGTAGGAGTGGGCCCACACAGTTCTTC.

This clonotype has a count of ten or more. CDR3 in DNA: TGTGCCAGCAGTGTGGGTCAGGCGGGATACTATGGCTACACCTTC. It is translated as CASSVGQAGYYGYTF. The genes are TRBV6-1 and TRBJ1-2; D is unresolved. From germline, CDR1 is MNHNS and CDR2 SASEGT. The V end lost 4 bases, the J end lost 3 bases, and 15 bases lay between the germline ends. CDR3 length equals 15 residues.

This chain joins TRBV2 and TRBJ2-6; D is possibly TRBD1 or TRBD2 (5 bases each). With 5 bases removed from V and 0 bases from J, the gap between germline ends came to 17 bases. The CDR3 has 18 residues. In germline, CDR1 is SNHLY, CDR2 FYNNEI. The CDR3: CASSPGPPVLSGANVLTF. CDR3 nucleotides: TGTGCCAGCAGTCCGGGACCACCGGTCCTCTCTGGGGCCAACGTCCTGACTTTC.

The sample holds a few counts of this clonotype. The chain joins TRBV24-1 to TRBJ2-2; D gene unclear. V was clipped by 5 bases and J by 5 bases, with 11 bases between them. The CDR3 runs 14 residues. Germline V gene lookup returns CDR1 KGHDR and CDR2 SFDVKD. CDR3 sequence (DNA): TGTGCCACCAGTGGAACCCCGGAAACCGGGGAGCTGTTTTTT. This translates into CATSGTPETGELFF.

The chain links TRBV20-1 to TRBJ1-4; D is unclear. Germline loops: CDR1 DFQATT, CDR2 SNEGSKA (reference sequence). V shed 1 base and J shed 0 bases, with 6 bases lying between them. The CDR3 covers 14 residues. The DNA for the CDR3 is TGCAGTGCTAGAGGATATGCAACTAATGAAAAACTGTTTTTT. Residues: CSARGYATNEKLFF.

The table lists this clonotype with many counts. This sequence joins TRBV6-1 and TRBJ1-2; 8 bases line up with TRBD1. V dropped 5 bases and J dropped 1; count of bases not matched to a gene: 6. The CDR3 sequence is 15 residues long. Germline V CDR1 and CDR2: MNHNS, SASEGT. This CDR3 reads CASSLTGALNYGYTF. The CDR3 DNA is TGTGCCAGCAGTTTGACAGGGGCTCTTAACTATGGCTACACCTTC.

A word on this clonotype: A much bigger clone sits one base away, suggesting this may be a read error. The CDR3 nucleotides are TGTGCCAGCAGTGAACAGAAGAACACTGAAGCTTTCTTT. It translates to CASSEQKNTEAFF. The rearrangement uses TRBV2 and TRBJ1-1; D is unclear. CDR3 length: 13 residues. Germline-derived CDR1 and CDR2 are SNHLY and FYNNEI. Trimming left V 2 bases short and J 1 base short, with 5 bases between.

This rearrangement joins TRBV4-1 to TRBJ2-6, with TRBD1 identical over 7 bases. The CDR3 contains 19 residues. V lost 3 bases and J lost 0; bases outside the gene matches: 11. Germline CDR1 reads MGHRA; CDR2 reads YSYEKL. CDR3 region: CASSQGDLRGPSGANVLTF. CDR3 coding DNA: TGCGCCAGCAGCCAGGGGGATTTGAGGGGGCCCTCTGGGGCCAACGTCCTGACTTTC.

This clonotype was picked up many times. This chain uses TRBV20-1 with TRBJ2-1; D might be TRBD2 (6 bases). Germline CDR1 is DFQATT and CDR2 is SNEGSKA (reference sequence). There are 14 residues in the CDR3. V lost 4 bases to trimming and J lost 7 bases, with 17 bases between them. CDR3 nucleotide sequence: TGCAGTGCTACCAATCAAGCGGAGGGGAATGAGCAGTTCTTC. Translated, it gives CSATNQAEGNEQFF.

V is TRBV27 and J is TRBJ2-3; D remains ambiguous. This CDR3 spans 14 amino acids. The V end lost 5 bases, the J end lost 0 bases, and 9 bases lay between the germline ends. The germline V gene has CDR1 MNHEY and CDR2 SMNVEV (reference sequence). CDR3 in amino acids: CASSIEPSTDTQYF. CDR3 DNA sequence: TGTGCCAGCAGTATAGAGCCTAGCACAGATACGCAGTATTTT.

This clonotype was detected ten times or more. J is TRBJ2-1 and V is TRBV7-2; D not certain. This CDR3 region has 14 residues. V was trimmed by 5 bases and J by 5 bases, leaving 13 bases between them. Germline CDR1 and CDR2: SGHTA and FQGNSA. The CDR3 is CASSAITRNNEQFF. The CDR3 nucleotides read TGTGCCAGCAGCGCAATAACAAGAAACAATGAGCAGTTCTTC.

This clonotype has more than one count but fewer than ten. The chain links TRBV20-1 to TRBJ2-7; 8 bases are shared with TRBD2. Germline-derived CDR1 and CDR2 are DFQATT and SNEGSKA (reference sequence). V dropped 0 bases and J dropped 2; count of bases not matched to a gene: 6. CDR3 length equals 15 residues. CDR3 nucleotides: TGCAGTGCTAGAGACGGGGGGGAGTCAACCTACGAGCAGTACTTC. It yields the protein CSARDGGESTYEQYF.

This clonotype showed up just a few times. The chain recombines TRBV29-1 with TRBJ2-5, with D possibly matching TRBD1 (6 bases). The CDR3 length is 13 residues. CDR1 SQVTM and CDR2 ANQGSEA come from the germline V gene. V lost 7 bases and J lost 5, with 17 bases in between. The DNA for the CDR3 is TGCAGCGCTCTGACAGGAGCGGCGGAGACCCAGTACTTC. Protein: CSALTGAAETQYF.

Comments on this clonotype: Given a much more abundant clone one base away, this may be a read error. The gene calls are TRBV5-1 and TRBJ2-1, with 8 bases that match TRBD2. The end of the DNA aligns better with TRBJ2-7, so the J call may be wrong. There are 16 residues in the CDR3. CDR1 is SGHRS and CDR2 is YFSETQ in the germline V gene. This CDR3 reads CASSFLTSELYNEQYF. The CDR3 nucleotides are TGCGCCAGCAGTTTTTTGACTAGCGAGCTGTACAATGAGCAGTACTTC.